The rows below give T cell receptor beta chains drawn from one sample of a study of neoadjuvant nivolumab and ipilimumab in lung cancer. Produced via immunoSEQ multiplex PCR; TCRdb's table is partial and in-frame only. The sample lists approximately 31,000 clones; just over 90% were seen once. Sequenced material: peripheral blood, taken after neoadjuvant nivolumab, alone or with ipilimumab, at or shortly before surgery. All receptors derive from an adult with non-small cell lung cancer. Each CDR3 is given with its conserved first and last residue. D genes are given only for firm matches. The size of a clone is reported for some rows only, either as once, few or many, or as a class for expanded clones.

d_call clone_size j_call v_call cdr3_aa cdr3_nt
- - TRBJ2-3 TRBV11-1 CASSLARRGTDTQYF TGTGCCAGCAGCTTAGCTCGGAGGGGAACAGATACGCAGTATTTT
- - TRBJ2-1 TRBV10-1 CASSDKGGYNEQFF TGCGCCAGCAGTGATAAGGGGGGCTACAATGAGCAGTTCTTC
- - TRBJ2-5 TRBV5-4 CASSRIWDGKETQYF TGTGCCAGCAGCCGAATTTGGGACGGAAAAGAGACCCAGTACTTC
- - TRBJ2-7 TRBV7-9 CASSLAGFYEQYF TGTGCCAGCAGCTTAGCGGGTTTCTACGAGCAGTACTTC
- - TRBJ1-4 TRBV18 CASSPGTSPNEKLFF TGTGCCAGCTCACCGGGGACTTCACCTAATGAAAAACTGTTTTTT
TRBD1 - TRBJ1-2 TRBV18 CASSPDRGYGYTF TGTGCCAGCTCACCGGACAGGGGGTATGGCTACACCTTC
TRBD1 - TRBJ2-7 TRBV13 CASSFTGAYEQYF TGTGCCAGCAGCTTCACAGGGGCCTACGAGCAGTACTTC
- - TRBJ2-5 TRBV7-2 CASSSGLQETQYF TGTGCCAGCAGCTCGGGACTGCAAGAGACCCAGTACTTC
TRBD1 - TRBJ2-3 TRBV5-5 CASSLVPTGGGTDTQYF TGTGCCAGCAGCTTGGTCCCGACAGGGGGTGGCACAGATACGCAGTATTTT
- - TRBJ2-5 TRBV5-4 CASSIRDLGTQYF TGTGCCAGCAGCATCCGGGACTTGGGGACCCAGTACTTC
TRBD1 - TRBJ1-1 TRBV19 CASSPDRVNTEAFF TGTGCCAGTAGCCCTGACAGGGTGAACACTGAAGCTTTCTTT
TRBD1 - TRBJ2-5 TRBV5-8 CASSLLRGPFPQETQYF TGTGCCAGCAGCTTGCTCAGGGGGCCCTTTCCTCAAGAGACCCAGTACTTC
- - TRBJ1-1 TRBV7-3 CASSLMPGSATEAFF TGTGCCAGCAGCTTAATGCCGGGGTCGGCGACTGAAGCTTTCTTT
- - TRBJ2-6 TRBV7-9 CASSSPAGVRSSGANVLTF TGTGCCAGCAGCTCCCCTGCCGGGGTTAGGAGCTCTGGGGCCAACGTCCTGACTTTC
- - TRBJ2-7 TRBV10-3 CAISESRGPTEMDEQYF TGTGCCATCAGTGAGTCGCGGGGGCCGACAGAAATGGACGAGCAGTACTTC
- - TRBJ1-2 TRBV6-5 CASSTEVEGFSGYTF TGTGCCAGCAGCACCGAGGTCGAGGGGTTCAGTGGCTACACCTTC
- - TRBJ2-3 TRBV5-8 CASSFGLNTDTQYF TGTGCCAGCAGCTTCGGACTCAACACAGATACGCAGTATTTT
TRBD1 once TRBJ1-1 TRBV4-1 CASSHNRGGTEAFF TGCGCCAGCAGCCATAACAGGGGAGGGACTGAAGCTTTCTTT
- - TRBJ1-1 TRBV5-3 CARSCIGGDTEAFF TGTGCCAGAAGCTGCATAGGGGGAGACACTGAAGCTTTCTTT
- - TRBJ2-2 TRBV4-1 CASSQMGGRGTGELFF TGCGCCAGCAGCCAAATGGGGGGGCGAGGGACCGGGGAGCTGTTTTTT
TRBD1 - TRBJ1-5 TRBV5-1 CASSRTGARNQPQHF TGCGCCAGCAGCCGTACAGGGGCCCGCAATCAGCCCCAGCATTTT
- - TRBJ1-2 TRBV5-1 CASSLGPTVNYGYTF TGCGCCAGCAGCTTGGGCCCGACAGTTAACTATGGCTACACCTTC
- once TRBJ1-1 TRBV5-1 CASSLGAQGNTEAFF TGCGCCAGCAGCTTGGGCGCGCAGGGGAACACTGAAGCTTTCTTT
- - TRBJ1-1 TRBV18 CASSPRVQGTVERAEAFF TGTGCCAGCTCACCACGAGTTCAGGGGACTGTGGAGAGGGCTGAAGCTTTCTTT
TRBD1 - TRBJ1-2 TRBV18 CASSFRDRDGYTF TGTGCCAGCTCATTTCGGGACAGGGACGGCTACACCTTC
- - TRBJ1-2 TRBV7-3 CASSSIPPTDNRYGYTF TGTGCCAGCAGCTCCATTCCCCCTACCGACAACCGCTATGGCTACACCTTC
TRBD1 once TRBJ1-5 TRBV18 CASSRTGGNQPQHF TGTGCCAGCTCACGGACAGGGGGCAATCAGCCCCAGCATTTT
TRBD1 - TRBJ2-7 TRBV5-4 CASSLAVPGQAIYDSYEQYF TGTGCCAGCAGCTTGGCCGTCCCGGGACAGGCAATATACGACTCCTACGAGCAGTACTTC
TRBD1 - TRBJ1-2 TRBV5-1 CASSRDRGNYGYTF TGCGCCAGCAGCCGAGACAGGGGGAACTATGGCTACACCTTC
- - TRBJ1-2 TRBV7-9 CASSLGQSDGYTF TGTGCCAGCAGCTTAGGGCAGAGTGACGGCTACACCTTC
- - TRBJ1-1 TRBV29-1 CSGSGVYEAFF TGCAGCGGATCAGGGGTTTATGAAGCTTTCTTT
- - TRBJ2-2 TRBV5-4 CASSLEGLTGELFF TGTGCCAGCAGCTTGGAAGGGCTGACCGGGGAGCTGTTTTTT
TRBD1 - TRBJ1-1 TRBV7-9 CASSPLGQGVNTEAFF TGTGCCAGCAGCCCCCTAGGGCAGGGGGTGAACACTGAAGCTTTCTTT
TRBD1 - TRBJ1-1 TRBV7-2 CASSNRDRSTEAFF TGTGCCAGCAGCAACCGGGACAGGAGCACTGAAGCTTTCTTT
TRBD2 - TRBJ2-7 TRBV2 CASSEGALAAISYEQYF TGTGCCAGCAGTGAAGGGGCGCTAGCGGCCATCTCCTACGAGCAGTACTTC
- - TRBJ1-5 TRBV2 CASSVQNQPQHF TGTGCCAGCAGTGTACAGAATCAGCCCCAGCATTTT
TRBD1 - TRBJ1-1 TRBV5-1 CASSSQDRGAEAFF TGCGCCAGCAGCTCTCAGGACAGGGGTGCTGAAGCTTTCTTT
- - TRBJ1-4 TRBV13 CASSLRGRNEKLFF TGTGCCAGCAGCTTAAGAGGGAGGAATGAAAAACTGTTTTTT
TRBD2 - TRBJ2-7 TRBV5-1 CASSSLAGGYEQYF TGCGCCAGCAGCTCCCTAGCGGGGGGGTACGAGCAGTACTTC
TRBD2 - TRBJ2-5 TRBV15 CATSNQRGAAQYF TGTGCCACCAGCAACCAGCGGGGGGCGGCCCAGTACTTC
- once TRBJ2-7 TRBV5-1 CASSWGDRNHYEQYF TGCGCCAGCAGCTGGGGGGACAGAAATCACTACGAGCAGTACTTC
- - TRBJ2-7 TRBV28 CASSALQGAAGSYEQYF TGTGCCAGCAGTGCCCTACAGGGCGCTGCGGGCTCCTACGAGCAGTACTTC
- - TRBJ2-7 TRBV4-1 CASSQAEWAGYYEQYF TGCGCCAGCAGCCAAGCGGAATGGGCAGGATACTACGAGCAGTACTTC
TRBD1 once TRBJ2-4 TRBV6-5 CASAEGARSKNIQYF TGTGCCAGCGCAGAGGGGGCAAGGTCCAAAAACATTCAGTACTTC
- - TRBJ2-7 TRBV6-5 CASSFFTGSEQYF TGTGCCAGCAGTTTCTTTACAGGGTCCGAGCAGTACTTC
- - TRBJ1-6 TRBV15 CATSRINYGAANSPLHF TGTGCCACCAGCAGAATCAATTACGGGGCAGCGAATTCACCCCTCCACTTT
- once TRBJ2-7 TRBV7-9 CASSLGTPYEQYF TGTGCCAGCAGCTTAGGGACACCCTACGAGCAGTACTTC
TRBD2 - TRBJ2-1 TRBV27 CASSYTSAPGGVNEQFF TGTGCCAGCAGTTACACATCTGCCCCTGGGGGGGTCAATGAGCAGTTCTTC
- - TRBJ1-1 TRBV6-1 CASSITGGTFF TGTGCCAGCAGTATCACAGGAGGGACTTTCTTT
- - TRBJ1-6 TRBV18 CASSPVGSDYNSPLHF TGTGCCAGCTCACCAGTGGGGTCCGATTATAATTCACCCCTCCACTTT
- - TRBJ2-2 TRBV5-1 CASSLGEPGELFF TGCGCCAGCAGCTTGGGGGAACCCGGGGAGCTGTTTTTT